This T cell receptor beta chain was captured by sequencing in a study of cytomegalovirus exposure and HLA in healthy donors. Regarding this clone: Its antigen remains unknown.

General study findings and limits: Altogether, some 160 TCR beta chains were recorded as cytomegalovirus-associated. In an earlier analysis, about 90% or about 30%: the productive usage of most TCR beta V segments.

The CDR3 loop spans 14 amino acids. The V end was cut by 4 bases, the J end by 3 bases, with 11 bases between. Per the germline V gene, CDR1 is MDHEN and CDR2 is SYDVKM. 60 Vbeta and 13 Jbeta primers were used in PCR. Sequenced by immunoSEQ multiplex PCR; TCRdb stores in-frame clones only, minus some. The sample lists 130,000 to 150,000 clones; more than 75% were seen once. V gene TRBV28 combines with J gene TRBJ2-3, with D uncertain. The TCR was taken from a female donor in good health and CMV-seronegative. Sequencing was done on a sample of PBMCs. CDR3: CASSSRMLTDTQYF. In DNA form, the CDR3 reads TGTGCCAGCAGTTCGAGGATGTTAACAGATACGCAGTATTTT.